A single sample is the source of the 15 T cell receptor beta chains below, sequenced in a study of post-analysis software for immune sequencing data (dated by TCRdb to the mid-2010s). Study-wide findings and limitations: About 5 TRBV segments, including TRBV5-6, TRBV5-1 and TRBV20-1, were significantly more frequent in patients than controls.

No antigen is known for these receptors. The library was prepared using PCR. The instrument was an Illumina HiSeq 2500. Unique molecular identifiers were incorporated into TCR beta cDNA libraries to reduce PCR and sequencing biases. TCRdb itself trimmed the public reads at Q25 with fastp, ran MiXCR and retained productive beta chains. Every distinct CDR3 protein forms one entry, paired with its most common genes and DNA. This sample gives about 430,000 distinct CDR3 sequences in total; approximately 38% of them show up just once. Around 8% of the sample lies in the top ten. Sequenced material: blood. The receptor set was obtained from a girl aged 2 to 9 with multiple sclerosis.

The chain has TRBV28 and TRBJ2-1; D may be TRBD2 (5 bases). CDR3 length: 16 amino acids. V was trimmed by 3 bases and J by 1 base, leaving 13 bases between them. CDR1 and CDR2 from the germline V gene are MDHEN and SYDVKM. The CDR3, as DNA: TGTGCCAGCAGTTTTTTCCTAGCTGGATCCTACAATGAGCAGTTCTTC. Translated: CASSFFLAGSYNEQFF. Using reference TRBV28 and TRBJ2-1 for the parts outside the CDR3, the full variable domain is DVKVTQSSRYLVKRTGEKVFLECVQDMDHENMFWYRQDPGLGLRLIYFSYDVKMKEKGDIPEGYSVSREKKERFSLILESASTNQTSMYLCASSFFLAGSYNEQFFGPGTRLTVL.

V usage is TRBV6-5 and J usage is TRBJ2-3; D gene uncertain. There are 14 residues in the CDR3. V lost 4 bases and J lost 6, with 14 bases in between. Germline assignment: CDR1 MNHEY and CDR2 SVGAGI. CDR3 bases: TGTGCCAGCAGTTTGGCCGGTTTAAGGGATACGCAGTATTTT. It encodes CASSLAGLRDTQYF.

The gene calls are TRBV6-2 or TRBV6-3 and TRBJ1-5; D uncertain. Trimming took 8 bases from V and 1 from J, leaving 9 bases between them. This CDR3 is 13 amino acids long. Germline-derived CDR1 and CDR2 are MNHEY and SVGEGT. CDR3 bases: TGTGCCAGCGTCCCCACCAGCAATCAGCCCCAGCATTTT. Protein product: CASVPTSNQPQHF.

The DNA for the CDR3 is TGTGCCAGCAGAACCGGGACTAACCCGTCTACGCAGTATTTT. It encodes CASRTGTNPSTQYF. This chain uses TRBV28 with TRBJ2-3; 7 nucleotides agree with TRBD2. V was clipped by 6 bases and J by 8 bases; unmatched bases: 11. Germline values: CDR1 MDHEN, CDR2 SYDVKM. This CDR3 comprises 14 residues.

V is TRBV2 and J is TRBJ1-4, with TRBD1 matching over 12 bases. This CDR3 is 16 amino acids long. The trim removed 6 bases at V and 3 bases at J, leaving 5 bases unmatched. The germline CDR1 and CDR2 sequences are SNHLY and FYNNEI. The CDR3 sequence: CASRRGQGAANEKLFF. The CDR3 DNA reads TGTGCCAGCAGGAGGGGACAGGGGGCGGCTAATGAAAAACTGTTTTTT.

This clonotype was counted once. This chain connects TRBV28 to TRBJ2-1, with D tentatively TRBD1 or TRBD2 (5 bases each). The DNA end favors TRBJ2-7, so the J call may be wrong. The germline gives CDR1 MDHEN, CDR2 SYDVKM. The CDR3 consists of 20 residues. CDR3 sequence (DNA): TGTGCCAGCAGTTTATTCCTTGGGGATATTGTTGGCAGGGAGTTGTTTGAGCAGTACTTC. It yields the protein CASSLFLGDIVGRELFEQYF.

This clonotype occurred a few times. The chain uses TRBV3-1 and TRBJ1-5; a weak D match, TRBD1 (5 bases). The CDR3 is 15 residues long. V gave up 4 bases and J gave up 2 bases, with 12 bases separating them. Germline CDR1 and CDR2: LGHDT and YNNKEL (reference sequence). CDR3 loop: CASSRGTVGNQPQHF. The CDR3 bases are TGTGCCAGCAGCCGGGGGACCGTCGGCAATCAGCCCCAGCATTTT.

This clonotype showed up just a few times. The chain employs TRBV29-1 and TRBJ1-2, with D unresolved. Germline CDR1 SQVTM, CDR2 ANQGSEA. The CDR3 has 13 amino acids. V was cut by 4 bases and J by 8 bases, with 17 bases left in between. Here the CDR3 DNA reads TGCAGCGTTGTTTCCTTTTCCTCTGGGGGCTACACCTTC. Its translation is CSVVSFSSGGYTF. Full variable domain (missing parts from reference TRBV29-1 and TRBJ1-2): SAVISQKPSRDICQRGTSLTIQCQVDSQVTMMFWYRQQPGQSLTLIATANQGSEATYESGFVIDKFPISRPNLTFSTLTVSNMSPEDSSIYLCSVVSFSSGGYTFGSGTRLTVV.

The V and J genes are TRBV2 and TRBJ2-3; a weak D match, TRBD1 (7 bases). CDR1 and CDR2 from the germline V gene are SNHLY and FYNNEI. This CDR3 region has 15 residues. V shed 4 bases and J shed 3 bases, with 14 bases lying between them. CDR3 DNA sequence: TGTGCCAGCAGTGTGCAGGGGGGCCGGACAGATACGCAGTATTTT. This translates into CASSVQGGRTDTQYF.

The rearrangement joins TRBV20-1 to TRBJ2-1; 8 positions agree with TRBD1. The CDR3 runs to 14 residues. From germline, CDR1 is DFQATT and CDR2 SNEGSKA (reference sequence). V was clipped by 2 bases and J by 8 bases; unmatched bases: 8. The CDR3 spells CSARRSGGGHEQFF. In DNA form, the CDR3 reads TGCAGTGCTAGAAGGTCAGGGGGCGGCCATGAGCAGTTCTTC.

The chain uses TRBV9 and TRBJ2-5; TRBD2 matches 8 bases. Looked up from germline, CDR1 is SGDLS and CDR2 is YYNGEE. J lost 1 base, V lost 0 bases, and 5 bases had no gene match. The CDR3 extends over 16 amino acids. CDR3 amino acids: CASSVGASGRQETQYF. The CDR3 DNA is TGTGCCAGCAGCGTAGGAGCTAGCGGGCGCCAAGAGACCCAGTACTTC. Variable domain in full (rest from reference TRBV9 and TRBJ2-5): DSGVTQTPKHLITATGQRVTLRCSPRSGDLSVYWYQQSLDQGLQFLIQYYNGEERAKGNILERFSAQQFPDLHSELNLSSLELGDSALYFCASSVGASGRQETQYFGPGTRLLVL.

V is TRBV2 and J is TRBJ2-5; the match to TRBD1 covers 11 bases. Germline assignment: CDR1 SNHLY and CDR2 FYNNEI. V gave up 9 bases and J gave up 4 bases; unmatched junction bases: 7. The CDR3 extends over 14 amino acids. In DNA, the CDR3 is TGTGCCAGAAAAGGGACAGGGGGTAGAGAGACCCAGTACTTC. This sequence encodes CARKGTGGRETQYF.

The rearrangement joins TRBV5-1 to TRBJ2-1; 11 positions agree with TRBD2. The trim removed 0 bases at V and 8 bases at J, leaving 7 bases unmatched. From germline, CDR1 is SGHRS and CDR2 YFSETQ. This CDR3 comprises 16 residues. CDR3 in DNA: TGCGCCAGCAGCTTGGGGCTAGCGGGAGGAGGCGATGAGCAGTTCTTC. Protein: CASSLGLAGGGDEQFF.

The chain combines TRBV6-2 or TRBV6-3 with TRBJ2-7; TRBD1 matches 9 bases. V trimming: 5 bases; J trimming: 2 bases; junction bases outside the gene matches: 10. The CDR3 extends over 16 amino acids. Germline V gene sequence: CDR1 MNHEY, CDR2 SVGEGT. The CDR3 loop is CASSRNYGQGTYEQYF. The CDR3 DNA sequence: TGTGCCAGCAGTAGAAATTATGGACAGGGGACCTACGAGCAGTACTTC.

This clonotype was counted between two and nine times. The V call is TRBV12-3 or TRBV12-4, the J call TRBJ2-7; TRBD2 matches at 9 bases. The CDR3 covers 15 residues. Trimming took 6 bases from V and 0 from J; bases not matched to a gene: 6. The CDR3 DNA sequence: TGTGCCAGCAGAGCTAGCGGGGTAAGCTCCTACGAGCAGTACTTC. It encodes CASRASGVSSYEQYF.